These T cell receptor beta chains were read from a single sample in a study of regulatory T cells in long-lasting Graves disease. TCRdb independently ran MiXCR on the multiplex PCR reads; one entry per CDR3 protein. Of approximately 400,000 distinct CDR3 sequences listed, roughly 24% are singletons. Here the sequenced sample was peripheral blood mononuclear cells (PBMCs), taken when the disease was refractory, from a patient treated with antithyroid drugs. All receptors derive from a woman between 40 and 55 years old with Graves disease. Both conserved end residues are part of each CDR3. A D gene is named only where the DNA matches it firmly. Clone size is shown for a subset of rows, as once, few, many or a class of expanded clone.

>TRBV5-4|TRBJ2-7|NA|NA
TGTGCCAGCAGCTTGGCCGGGCCATTCGGCTCCTACGAGCAGTACTTC
CASSLAGPFGSYEQYF
>TRBV7-2|TRBJ2-5|many|TRBD2
TGTGCCAGCAGCTTAAGGCCGGGACTAGCGGAACAAGAGACCCAGTACTTC
CASSLRPGLAEQETQYF
>TRBV7-2|TRBJ1-1|few|NA
TGTGCCAGCAGCTTAAGCTGGTCAGGGGTGGGCACTGAAGCTTTCTTT
CASSLSWSGVGTEAFF
>TRBV6-2/TRBV6-3|TRBJ1-6|many|NA
TGTGCCAGCAGTTTGTATCGGGGCCATAATTCACCCCTCCACTTT
CASSLYRGHNSPLHF
>TRBV24-1|TRBJ2-1|NA|TRBD2
TGCGCCACCAGTGACCCTGGGACTAGCGATGAGCAGTTCTTC
CATSDPGTSDEQFF
>TRBV20-1|TRBJ2-5|NA|NA
TGCAGTGCTAAAGGGCGGACGTGGCGTCGATTACGGGAGACCCAGTACTTC
CSAKGRTWRRLRETQYF
>TRBV2|TRBJ2-7|many|NA
TGTGCCAGCAGTCCGGGGGACTACGAGCAGTACTTC
CASSPGDYEQYF
>TRBV5-1|TRBJ1-4|few|NA
TGCGCCAGCACAAATACGGGACAAAGTGAAAAACTGTTTTTT
CASTNTGQSEKLFF
>TRBV28|TRBJ1-1|many|NA
TGTGCCAGCAGTTTATCGAAGGTTCAGGCCATGAACACTGAAGCTTTCTTT
CASSLSKVQAMNTEAFF
>TRBV11-2|TRBJ2-1|NA|TRBD2
TGTGCCAGCAGCTTAGATATTAGCGGGACCTCCAATGAGCAGTTCTTC
CASSLDISGTSNEQFF
>TRBV28|TRBJ1-2|NA|NA
TGTGCCAGCAGTTGGGGGGTGAGGGTTTTCCCGAAGGGCTACACCTTC
CASSWGVRVFPKGYTF
>TRBV20-1|TRBJ1-4|NA|TRBD1
TGCAGTGCTAGAGATTGGGGGACAGGGGAAGAAAAACTGTTTTTT
CSARDWGTGEEKLFF
>TRBV18|TRBJ2-1|NA|NA
TGTGCCAGCTCACCACGACCGGGAAACAATGAGCAGTTCTTC
CASSPRPGNNEQFF